The rows below give T cell receptor beta chains drawn from one sample of a study of blood T cell repertoires in COVID-19. Profiled with immunoSEQ multiplex PCR; TCRdb holds only in-frame clones, not every one. The sample gives about 180,000 clones, 88% of which show up once; about 3.9% is in the top ten. The sequencing input was peripheral blood. These receptors were taken from a woman aged 25 to 39 with acute or convalescent COVID-19. The CDR3 runs from the conserved cysteine through the conserved F or W. A D gene is named only where the DNA matches it firmly. Expanded clones get a size class; other rows say once, few or many, or leave the size out.

>TRBD2|TRBJ2-2|.|TRBV7-6
TGTGCCAGCAGCTTAGGGACTAGCGGGAGGGCTAACACCGGGGAGCTGTTTTTT
CASSLGTSGRANTGELFF
>.|TRBJ1-1|.|TRBV6-6
TGTGCCAGCAGTTACATACAGGGTGTGGGAAGAGCTGAAGCTTTCTTT
CASSYIQGVGRAEAFF
>TRBD2|TRBJ2-7|.|TRBV5-1
TGCGCCAGCAGCACAAATGCCGGGGCGGGAGGGCGCGAGCAGTACTTC
CASSTNAGAGGREQYF
>TRBD1|TRBJ1-2|once|TRBV25-1
TGTGCCAGCAGTGACTATGGACAGGGAGACTATGGCTACACCTTC
CASSDYGQGDYGYTF
>TRBD1|TRBJ2-7|.|TRBV28
TGTGCCAGCAGTCCGGGACAGGGTTTCTACGAGCAGTACTTC
CASSPGQGFYEQYF
>.|TRBJ1-1|many|TRBV7-9
TGTGCCAGCAGCTTAGAGGGGCGGAGCACTGAAGCTTTCTTT
CASSLEGRSTEAFF
>.|TRBJ2-6|.|TRBV28
TGTGCCAGCAGTTTGGGCGGGTCTGGGGCCAACGTCCTGACTTTC
CASSLGGSGANVLTF
>.|TRBJ1-5|.|TRBV30
TGTGCCTGGAGTGTCCCAGGGGGCAATCAGCCCCAGCATTTT
CAWSVPGGNQPQHF
>.|TRBJ1-2|.|TRBV12-3/TRBV12-4
TGTGCCAGCAGTTCAAGACTAGGTATCGGCTACACCTTC
CASSSRLGIGYTF
>.|TRBJ1-1|.|TRBV5-1
TGCGCCAGCTCGGGGGACACTGAAGCTTTCTTT
CASSGDTEAFF
>TRBD2|TRBJ2-1|.|TRBV19
TGTGCCAGTAGTATTGGGACTAGCGGGAGCTATGAGCAGTTCTTC
CASSIGTSGSYEQFF
>.|TRBJ2-3|.|TRBV7-8
TGTGCCAGCAGCTTAGCGCAGAGGAGCACAGATACGCAGTATTTT
CASSLAQRSTDTQYF
>TRBD1|TRBJ2-7|.|TRBV27
TGTGCCAGCAGTTCCGGACAGGGGCCCTCCTACGAGCAGTACTTC
CASSSGQGPSYEQYF
>TRBD2|TRBJ2-1|once|TRBV27
TGTGCCAGCAGTAATAGCGGGAGGTCCTATGAGCAGTTCTTC
CASSNSGRSYEQFF
>.|TRBJ1-6|.|TRBV30
TGTGCCTGGACCGGGGGAGGGTCCTATTCACCCCTCCACTTT
CAWTGGGSYSPLHF
>.|TRBJ2-7|.|TRBV9
TGTGCCAGCGGGCTCTCCCTCAACGAGCAGTACTTC
CASGLSLNEQYF
>.|TRBJ2-3|.|TRBV21-1
TGTGCCAGCAGAGCGCCATGGTTCGGCACAGATACGCAGTATTTT
CASRAPWFGTDTQYF
>TRBD2|TRBJ2-7|few|TRBV7-9
TGTGCCAGCAGCTTAGCCCCAAGCGGGAGCGACGAGCAGTACTTC
CASSLAPSGSDEQYF
>TRBD2|TRBJ2-2|few|TRBV19
TGTGCCAGTAACCGGCGGGGGTTGTCCACCGGGGAGCTGTTTTTT
CASNRRGLSTGELFF
>.|TRBJ2-2|.|TRBV5-1
TGCGCCAGCAAAACAGGGCAATACACCGGGGAGCTGTTTTTT
CASKTGQYTGELFF
>.|TRBJ2-1|.|TRBV2
TGTGCCAGCAGCCGGCTGGGGGACTCATCGATCAATGAGCAGTTCTTC
CASSRLGDSSINEQFF
>TRBD1|TRBJ2-1|.|TRBV11-2
TGTGCCAGCAGAGAACAGGGGATCGATTGGGTGTTAGACAATGAGCAGTTCTTC
CASREQGIDWVLDNEQFF
>.|TRBJ1-3|.|TRBV18
TGTGCCAGCTCACCGGCAGGGCTTGGAAACACCATATATTTT
CASSPAGLGNTIYF
>TRBD2|TRBJ2-1|.|TRBV30
TGTGCCTGGATCCTTGGCGGGAGGCCCTACAATGAGCAGTTCTTC
CAWILGGRPYNEQFF
>.|TRBJ1-4|once|TRBV2
TGTGCCAGCAGTGACAGGGCGGCTAATGAAAAACTGTTTTTT
CASSDRAANEKLFF
>TRBD1|TRBJ2-7|.|TRBV5-1
TGCGCCAGCAGCTTGGGACCTGGACAGGGAGGCTACGGCGAGCAGTACTTC
CASSLGPGQGGYGEQYF
>.|TRBJ1-5|.|TRBV27
TGTGCCAGCAGTCCGGGGGGGAATCAGCCCCAGCATTTT
CASSPGGNQPQHF
>TRBD2|TRBJ2-3|few|TRBV15
TGTGCCACCAGCAGGTCGGCGGGAGTTGATACGCAGTATTTT
CATSRSAGVDTQYF
>TRBD1|TRBJ1-1|few|TRBV6-6
TGTGCCAGCAGTCCCCAGGGGGCGGAAGCTTTCTTT
CASSPQGAEAFF
>.|TRBJ2-7|.|TRBV28
TGTGCCAGCAGTTCACCCCTATACGCGGGGCAGTACTTC
CASSSPLYAGQYF
>TRBD2|TRBJ2-3|.|TRBV3-1/TRBV3-2
TGTGCCAGCAGTCCTTTGGGCGGGAGAACAGATACGCAGTATTTT
CASSPLGGRTDTQYF
>.|TRBJ2-3|.|TRBV12-5
TGTGCTAGTGGTTTGGTCCCCCTAAATTTT
CASGLVPLNF
>TRBD1|TRBJ2-1|.|TRBV10-3
TGTGCCATCAGGGACAGGGGATTTACTGAGCAGTTCTTC
CAIRDRGFTEQFF
>.|TRBJ2-7|.|TRBV13
TGTGCCAGCAGGGGGGGTCGGGAGACCTACGAGCAGTACTTC
CASRGGRETYEQYF
>TRBD1|TRBJ2-2|.|TRBV14
TGTGCCAGCAGCCAACTCTCCGGGACAGGAGACCCCGGGGAGCTGTTTTTT
CASSQLSGTGDPGELFF
>.|TRBJ1-3|.|TRBV9
TGTGCCAGCAGCGTATCGAGCACCATATATTTT
CASSVSSTIYF
>.|TRBJ2-3|.|TRBV7-9
TGTGCCAGCAGCTTAGCGGGAGACGATACGCAGTATTTT
CASSLAGDDTQYF
>.|TRBJ1-2|.|TRBV30
TGTGCCTGGAGTGTCTCCGGCGGAATCGGCTACACCTTC
CAWSVSGGIGYTF
>.|TRBJ1-2|.|TRBV5-1
TGCGCCAGCAGCGGAGGGGATTTTAACTATGGCTACACCTTC
CASSGGDFNYGYTF
>.|TRBJ1-5|.|TRBV7-9
TGTGCCAGCAGCTTAGGGGCTCAGCCCCAGCATTTT
CASSLGAQPQHF
>.|TRBJ1-1|.|TRBV6-1
TGTGCCAGCAGTGAATACAGGGCTACTGAAGCTTTCTTT
CASSEYRATEAFF
>.|TRBJ1-1|.|TRBV28
TGTGCCAGCATAACAGGGAGTTTGGCTTTCTTT
CASITGSLAFF
>TRBD1|TRBJ1-2|.|TRBV10-3
TGTGCCATCGGAGGACAGGGGTCAGACTATGGCTACACCTTC
CAIGGQGSDYGYTF
>.|TRBJ2-7|.|TRBV5-1
TGCGCCAGCAGCCTGGGGACGGAGCGGTCTTACTACTTC
CASSLGTERSYYF
>.|TRBJ1-1|.|TRBV28
TGTGCCAGTTGTGGGACTAACATGAACACTGAAGCTTTCTTT
CASCGTNMNTEAFF
>TRBD1|TRBJ1-1|.|TRBV28
TGTGCCAGCAGTTTGGGGGGACAGCTATACACTGAAGCTTTCTTT
CASSLGGQLYTEAFF
>.|TRBJ1-3|.|TRBV9
TGTGCCAGCGGAGATTACTCTGGAAACACCATATATTTT
CASGDYSGNTIYF
>.|TRBJ2-5|once|TRBV29-1
TGCAGCGTTGGAGGGAGCCTGGAGACCCAGTACTTC
CSVGGSLETQYF